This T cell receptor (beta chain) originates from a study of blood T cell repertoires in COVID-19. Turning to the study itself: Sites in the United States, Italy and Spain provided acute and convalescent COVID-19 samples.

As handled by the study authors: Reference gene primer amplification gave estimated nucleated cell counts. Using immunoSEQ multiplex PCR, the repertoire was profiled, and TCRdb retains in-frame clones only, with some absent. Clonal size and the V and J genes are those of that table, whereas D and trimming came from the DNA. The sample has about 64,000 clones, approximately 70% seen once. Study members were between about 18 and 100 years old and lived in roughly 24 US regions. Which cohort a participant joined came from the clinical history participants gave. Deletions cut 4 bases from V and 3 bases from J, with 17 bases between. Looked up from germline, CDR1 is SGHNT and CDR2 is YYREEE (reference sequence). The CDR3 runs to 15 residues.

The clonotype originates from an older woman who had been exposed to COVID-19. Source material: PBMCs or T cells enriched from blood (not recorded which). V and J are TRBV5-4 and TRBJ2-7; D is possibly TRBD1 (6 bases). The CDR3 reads CASSRDTPLLYEQYF. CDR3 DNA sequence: TGTGCCAGCAGCCGGGACACACCGCTTCTCTACGAGCAGTACTTC.